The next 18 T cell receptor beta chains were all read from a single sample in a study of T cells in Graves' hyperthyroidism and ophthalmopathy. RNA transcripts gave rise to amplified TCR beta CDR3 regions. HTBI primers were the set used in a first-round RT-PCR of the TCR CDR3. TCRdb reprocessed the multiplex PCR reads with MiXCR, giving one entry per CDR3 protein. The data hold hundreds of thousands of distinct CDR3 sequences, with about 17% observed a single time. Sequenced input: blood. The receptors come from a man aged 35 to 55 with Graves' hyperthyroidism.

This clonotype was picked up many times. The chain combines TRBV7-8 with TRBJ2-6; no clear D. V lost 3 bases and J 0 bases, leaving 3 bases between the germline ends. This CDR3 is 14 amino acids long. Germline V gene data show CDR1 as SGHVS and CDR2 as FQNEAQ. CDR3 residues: CASSFPSGANVLTF. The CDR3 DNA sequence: TGTGCCAGCAGCTTCCCCTCTGGGGCCAACGTCCTGACTTTC. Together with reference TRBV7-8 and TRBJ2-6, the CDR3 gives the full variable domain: GAGVSQSPRYKVAKRGQDVALRCDPISGHVSLFWYQQALGQGPEFLTYFQNEAQLDKSGLPSDRFFAERPEGSVSTLKIQRTQQEDSAVYLCASSFPSGANVLTFGAGSRLTVL.

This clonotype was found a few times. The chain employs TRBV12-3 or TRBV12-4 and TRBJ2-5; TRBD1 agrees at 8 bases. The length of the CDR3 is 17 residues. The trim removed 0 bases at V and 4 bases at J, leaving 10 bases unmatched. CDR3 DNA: TGTGCCAGCAGTTTAGCGCTAGTGGACAGGGCAGGAGAGACCCAGTACTTC. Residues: CASSLALVDRAGETQYF.

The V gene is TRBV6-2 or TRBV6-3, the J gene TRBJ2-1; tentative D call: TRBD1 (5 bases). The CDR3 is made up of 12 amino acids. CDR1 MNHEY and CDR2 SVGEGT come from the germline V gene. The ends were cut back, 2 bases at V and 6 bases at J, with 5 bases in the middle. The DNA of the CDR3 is TGTGCCAGCAGTTACCAGGGCAATGAGCAGTTCTTC. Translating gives CASSYQGNEQFF.

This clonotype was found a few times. DNA of the CDR3: TGCAGTGCAAGCCCCACAGGGGGTGGGGACAATGAGCAGTTCTTC. Translating gives CSASPTGGGDNEQFF. The rearrangement joins TRBV20-1 to TRBJ2-1; 8 positions match TRBD1. The CDR3 loop spans 15 amino acids. CDR1 DFQATT and CDR2 SNEGSKA come from the germline V gene (reference sequence). V was clipped by 6 bases and J by 5 bases; unmatched bases: 12.

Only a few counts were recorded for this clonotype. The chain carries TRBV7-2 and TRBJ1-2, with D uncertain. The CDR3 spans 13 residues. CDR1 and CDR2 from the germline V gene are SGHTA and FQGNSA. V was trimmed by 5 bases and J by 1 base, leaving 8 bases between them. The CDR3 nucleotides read TGTGCCAGCAGCCTGCGCCTTAACTATGGCTACACCTTC. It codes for CASSLRLNYGYTF.

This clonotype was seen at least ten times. CDR3 in DNA: TGTGCCAGCAGTTTATGGACAGACGATGCCTACGAGCAGTACTTC. Translation gives CASSLWTDDAYEQYF. The chain employs TRBV12-3 or TRBV12-4 and TRBJ2-7, with D maybe TRBD1 (6 bases). The CDR3 has 15 residues. V was trimmed by 2 bases and J by 2 bases, leaving 13 bases between them.

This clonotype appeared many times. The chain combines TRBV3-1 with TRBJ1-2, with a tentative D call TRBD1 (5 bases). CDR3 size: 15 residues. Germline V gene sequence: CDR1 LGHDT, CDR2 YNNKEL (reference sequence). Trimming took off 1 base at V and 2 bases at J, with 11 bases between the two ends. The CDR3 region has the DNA TGTGCCAGCAGCCAAGGGTCAGGGTGGAACTATGGCTACACCTTC. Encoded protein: CASSQGSGWNYGYTF.

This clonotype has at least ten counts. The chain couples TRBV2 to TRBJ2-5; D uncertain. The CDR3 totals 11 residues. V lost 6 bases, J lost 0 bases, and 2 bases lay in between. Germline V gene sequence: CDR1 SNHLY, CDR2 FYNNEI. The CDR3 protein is CASRDQETQYF. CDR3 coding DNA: TGTGCCAGCAGAGACCAAGAGACCCAGTACTTC.

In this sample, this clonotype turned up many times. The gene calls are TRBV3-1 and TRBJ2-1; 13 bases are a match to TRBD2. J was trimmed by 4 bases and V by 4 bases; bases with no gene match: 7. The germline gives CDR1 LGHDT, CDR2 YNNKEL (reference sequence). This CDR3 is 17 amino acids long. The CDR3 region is CASSPYPTSGGYNEQFF. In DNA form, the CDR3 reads TGTGCCAGCAGCCCTTACCCGACTAGCGGGGGGTACAATGAGCAGTTCTTC.

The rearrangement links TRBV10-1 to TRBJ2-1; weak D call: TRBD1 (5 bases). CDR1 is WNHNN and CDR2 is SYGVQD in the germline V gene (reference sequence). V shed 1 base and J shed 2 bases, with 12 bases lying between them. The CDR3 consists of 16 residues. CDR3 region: CASSEYTGPTYNEQFF. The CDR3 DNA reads TGCGCCAGCAGTGAGTATACAGGCCCAACCTACAATGAGCAGTTCTTC.

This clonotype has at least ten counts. Here the CDR3 reads CASSADRVHTGELFF. In DNA, the CDR3 is TGCGCCAGCAGCGCTGACAGGGTGCACACCGGGGAGCTGTTTTTT. The V gene is TRBV5-1, the J gene TRBJ2-2, with 7 bases fitting TRBD1. This CDR3 region has 15 residues. Germline lookup yields CDR1 SGHRS and CDR2 YFSETQ. Trimming removed 4 bases from V and 3 bases from J; junction bases left unmatched: 6.

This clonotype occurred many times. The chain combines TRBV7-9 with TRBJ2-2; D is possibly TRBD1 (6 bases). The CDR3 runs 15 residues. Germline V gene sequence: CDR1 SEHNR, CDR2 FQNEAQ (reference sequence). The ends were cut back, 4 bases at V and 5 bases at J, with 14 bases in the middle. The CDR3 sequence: CASSYYRVATGELFF. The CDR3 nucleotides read TGTGCCAGCAGCTACTACAGGGTTGCGACCGGGGAGCTGTTTTTT.

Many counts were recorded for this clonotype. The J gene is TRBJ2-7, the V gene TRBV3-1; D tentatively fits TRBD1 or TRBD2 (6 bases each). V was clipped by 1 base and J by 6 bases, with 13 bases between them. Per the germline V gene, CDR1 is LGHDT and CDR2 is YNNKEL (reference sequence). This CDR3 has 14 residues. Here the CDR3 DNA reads TGTGCCAGCAGCCAAGCGGGGGCGGTCGGCGAGCAGTACTTC. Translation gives CASSQAGAVGEQYF.

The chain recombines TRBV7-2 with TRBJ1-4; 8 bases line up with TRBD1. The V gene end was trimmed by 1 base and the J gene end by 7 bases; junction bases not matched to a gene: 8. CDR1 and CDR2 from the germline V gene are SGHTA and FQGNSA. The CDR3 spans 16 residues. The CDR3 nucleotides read TGTGCCAGCAGCTTAGTAGGGGCAGGGGGCGGTGAAAAACTGTTTTTT. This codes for CASSLVGAGGGEKLFF.

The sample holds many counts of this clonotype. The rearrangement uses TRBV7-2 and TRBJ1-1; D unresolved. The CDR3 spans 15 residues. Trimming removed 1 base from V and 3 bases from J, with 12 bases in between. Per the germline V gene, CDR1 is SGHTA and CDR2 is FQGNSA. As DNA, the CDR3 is TGTGCCAGCAGCTTAGTGCCCCTTTTAGACACTGAAGCTTTCTTT. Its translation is CASSLVPLLDTEAFF.

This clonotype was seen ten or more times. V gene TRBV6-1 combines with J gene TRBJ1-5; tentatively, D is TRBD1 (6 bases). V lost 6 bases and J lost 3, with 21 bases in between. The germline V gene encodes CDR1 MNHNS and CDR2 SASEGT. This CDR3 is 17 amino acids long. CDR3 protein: CASSPYSEGVDNQPQHF. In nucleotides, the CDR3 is TGTGCCAGCAGCCCCTACTCAGAGGGGGTTGACAATCAGCCCCAGCATTTT.

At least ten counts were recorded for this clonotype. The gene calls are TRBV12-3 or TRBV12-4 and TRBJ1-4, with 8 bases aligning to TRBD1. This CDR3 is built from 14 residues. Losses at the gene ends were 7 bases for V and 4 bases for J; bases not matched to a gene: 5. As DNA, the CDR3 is TGTGCCAGCACCGGGACAGGCCATAATGAAAAACTGTTTTTT. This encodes CASTGTGHNEKLFF.

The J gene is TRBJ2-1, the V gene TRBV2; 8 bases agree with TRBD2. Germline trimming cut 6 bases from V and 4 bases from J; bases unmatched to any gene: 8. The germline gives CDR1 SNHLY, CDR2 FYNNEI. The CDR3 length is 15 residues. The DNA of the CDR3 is TGTGCCAGCAGGACGGCGGGGGGCGCGTACAATGAGCAGTTCTTC. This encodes CASRTAGGAYNEQFF.